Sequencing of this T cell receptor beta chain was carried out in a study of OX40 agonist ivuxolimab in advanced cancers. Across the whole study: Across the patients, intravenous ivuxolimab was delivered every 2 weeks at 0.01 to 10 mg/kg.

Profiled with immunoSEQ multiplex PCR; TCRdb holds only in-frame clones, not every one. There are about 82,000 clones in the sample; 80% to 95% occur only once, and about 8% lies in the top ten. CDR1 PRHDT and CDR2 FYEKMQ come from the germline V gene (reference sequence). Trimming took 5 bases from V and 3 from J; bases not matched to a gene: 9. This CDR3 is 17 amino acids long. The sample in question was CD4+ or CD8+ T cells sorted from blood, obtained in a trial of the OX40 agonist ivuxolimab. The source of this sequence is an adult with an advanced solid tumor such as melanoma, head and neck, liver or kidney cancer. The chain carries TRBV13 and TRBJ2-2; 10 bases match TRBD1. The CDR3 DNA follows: TGTGCCAGCAGCGCAGGCCCCGGGACAGGGGACACCGGGGAGCTGTTTTTT. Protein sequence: CASSAGPGTGDTGELFF. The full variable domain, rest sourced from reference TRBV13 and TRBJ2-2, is AAGVIQSPRHLIKEKRETATLKCYPIPRHDTVYWYQQGPGQDPQFLISFYEKMQSDKGSIPDRFSAQQFSDYHSELNMSSLELGDSALYFCASSAGPGTGDTGELFFGEGSRLTVL.